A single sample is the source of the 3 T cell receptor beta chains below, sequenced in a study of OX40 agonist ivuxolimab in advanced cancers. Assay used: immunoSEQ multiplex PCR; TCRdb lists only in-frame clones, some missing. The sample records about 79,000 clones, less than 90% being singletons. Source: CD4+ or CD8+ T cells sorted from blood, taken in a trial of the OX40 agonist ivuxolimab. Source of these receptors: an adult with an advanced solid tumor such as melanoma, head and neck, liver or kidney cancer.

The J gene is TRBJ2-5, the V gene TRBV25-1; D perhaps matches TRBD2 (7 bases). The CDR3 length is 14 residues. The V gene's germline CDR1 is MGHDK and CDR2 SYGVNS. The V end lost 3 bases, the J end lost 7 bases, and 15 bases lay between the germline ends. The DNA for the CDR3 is TGTGCCAGCAGTGACTCCGGGGGGCACGGGACCCAGTACTTC. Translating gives CASSDSGGHGTQYF.

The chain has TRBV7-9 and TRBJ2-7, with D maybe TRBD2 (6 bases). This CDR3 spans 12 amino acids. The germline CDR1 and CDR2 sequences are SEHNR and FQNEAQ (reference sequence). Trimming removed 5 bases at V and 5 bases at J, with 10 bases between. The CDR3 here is CASSGGPDEQYF. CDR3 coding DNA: TGTGCCAGCAGCGGAGGGCCAGACGAGCAGTACTTC.

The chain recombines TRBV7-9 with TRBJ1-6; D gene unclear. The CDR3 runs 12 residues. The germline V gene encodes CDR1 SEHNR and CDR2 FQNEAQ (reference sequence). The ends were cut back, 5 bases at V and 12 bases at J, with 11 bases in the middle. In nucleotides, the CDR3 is TGTGCCAGCAGCCTCGAGAGCGGACCCCTCCACTTT. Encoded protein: CASSLESGPLHF.